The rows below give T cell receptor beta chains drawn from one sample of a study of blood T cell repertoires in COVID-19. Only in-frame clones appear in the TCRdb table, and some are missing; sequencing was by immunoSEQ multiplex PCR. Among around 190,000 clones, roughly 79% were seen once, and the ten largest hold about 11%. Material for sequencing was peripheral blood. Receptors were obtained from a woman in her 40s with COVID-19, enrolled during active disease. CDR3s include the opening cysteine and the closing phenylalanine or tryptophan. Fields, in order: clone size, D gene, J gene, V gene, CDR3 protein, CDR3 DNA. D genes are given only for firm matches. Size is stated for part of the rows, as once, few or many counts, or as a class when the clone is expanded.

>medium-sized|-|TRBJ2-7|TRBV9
CASSTAVAREQYF
TGTGCCAGCAGCACAGCGGTGGCAAGGGAGCAGTACTTC
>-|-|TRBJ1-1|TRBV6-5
CASSYSIGGGDTEAFF
TGTGCCAGCAGTTACTCGATCGGTGGAGGGGACACTGAAGCTTTCTTT
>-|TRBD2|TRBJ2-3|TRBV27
CASTRLAAGDTQYF
TGTGCCAGCACTAGACTAGCGGCCGGAGATACGCAGTATTTT
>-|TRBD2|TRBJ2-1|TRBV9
CASSVWGLPNNEQFF
TGTGCCAGCAGCGTATGGGGACTACCGAACAATGAGCAGTTCTTC
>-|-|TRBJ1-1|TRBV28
CASSLGYMNTEAFF
TGTGCCAGCAGTCTAGGTTATATGAACACTGAAGCTTTCTTT
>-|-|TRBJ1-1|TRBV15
CATSPITEAFF
TGTGCCACCAGCCCTATCACTGAAGCTTTCTTT
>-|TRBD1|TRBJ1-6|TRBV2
CASKTGGANSPLHF
TGTGCCAGCAAAACAGGGGGCGCGAATTCACCCCTCCACTTT
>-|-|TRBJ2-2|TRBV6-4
CASSDSPLGAHGNTGELFF
TGTGCCAGCAGTGACTCGCCGTTGGGGGCTCATGGGAACACCGGGGAGCTGTTTTTT
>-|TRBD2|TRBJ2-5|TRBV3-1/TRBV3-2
CASSQDRGLAGRAQYF
TGTGCCAGCAGCCAAGATCGCGGACTAGCCGGGAGGGCCCAGTACTTC
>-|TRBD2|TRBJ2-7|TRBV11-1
CASSPRAGGHYEQYF
TGTGCCAGCAGCCCCCGGGCGGGAGGTCATTACGAGCAGTACTTC
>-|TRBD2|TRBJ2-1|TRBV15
CATSEGSSGVYNEQFF
TGTGCCACCAGCGAGGGGTCAAGCGGGGTTTACAATGAGCAGTTCTTC
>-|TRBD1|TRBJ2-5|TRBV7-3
CASSKDTGTGTETQYF
TGTGCCAGCAGCAAAGATACCGGGACAGGGACAGAGACCCAGTACTTC
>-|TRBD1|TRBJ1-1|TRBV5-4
CASSRNRGNTEAFF
TGTGCCAGCAGCAGAAACAGGGGGAACACTGAAGCTTTCTTT
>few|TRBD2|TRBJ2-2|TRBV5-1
CASSLTAGGLATGELFF
TGCGCCAGCAGCTTAACAGCGGGAGGGCTAGCCACCGGGGAGCTGTTTTTT
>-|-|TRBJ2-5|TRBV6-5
CASSPPWGEETQYF
TGTGCCAGCAGTCCCCCGTGGGGGGAAGAGACCCAGTACTTC
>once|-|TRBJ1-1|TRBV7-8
CASSLLTGNTEAFF
TGTGCCAGCAGCTTATTGACAGGGAACACTGAAGCTTTCTTT
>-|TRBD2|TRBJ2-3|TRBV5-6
CASSLAGAGTDTQYF
TGTGCCAGCAGCCTAGCGGGAGCTGGCACAGATACGCAGTATTTT
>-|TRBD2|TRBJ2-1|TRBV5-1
CASSLNPGLAGGYRNEQFF
TGCGCCAGCAGCTTGAATCCGGGACTAGCGGGAGGTTATCGGAATGAGCAGTTCTTC
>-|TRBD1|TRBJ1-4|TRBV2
CASNSPDRGGEKLFF
TGTGCCAGCAACAGCCCGGACAGGGGAGGGGAAAAACTGTTTTTT
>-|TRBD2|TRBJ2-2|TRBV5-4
CASSPQLAGGSGELFF
TGTGCCAGCAGCCCCCAACTAGCGGGGGGGTCCGGGGAGCTGTTTTTT
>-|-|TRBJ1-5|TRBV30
CAWSVVKRSNQPQHF
TGTGCCTGGAGTGTAGTAAAGCGTAGCAATCAGCCCCAGCATTTT
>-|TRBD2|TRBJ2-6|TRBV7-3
CASSRGLAGEPGANVLTF
TGTGCCAGCAGCCGGGGACTAGCGGGAGAACCTGGGGCCAACGTCCTGACTTTC
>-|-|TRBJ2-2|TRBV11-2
CASSSRGAGELFF
TGTGCCAGCAGTTCCCGGGGAGCCGGGGAGCTGTTTTTT
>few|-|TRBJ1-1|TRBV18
CASSPKAGMEAFF
TGTGCCAGCTCACCCAAGGCAGGGATGGAAGCTTTCTTT
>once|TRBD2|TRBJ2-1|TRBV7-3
CASSLGLAGYNEQFF
TGTGCCAGCAGCCTGGGGCTAGCGGGCTACAATGAGCAGTTCTTC
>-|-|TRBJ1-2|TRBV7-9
CASSLAAGTSYGYTF
TGTGCCAGCAGCTTAGCGGCAGGCACATCCTATGGCTACACCTTC
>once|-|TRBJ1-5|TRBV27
CASSSSGLSNQPQHF
TGTGCCAGCAGTTCCTCGGGGTTAAGCAATCAGCCCCAGCATTTT
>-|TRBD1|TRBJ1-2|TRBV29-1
CSVVEGALRYTF
TGCAGCGTTGTAGAGGGGGCCCTGCGCTACACCTTC
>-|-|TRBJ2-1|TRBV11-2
CASSLGSGYNEQFF
TGTGCCAGCAGCTTAGGGAGCGGATACAATGAGCAGTTCTTC
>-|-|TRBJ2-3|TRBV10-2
CASGGSDTQYF
TGCGCCAGCGGGGGGTCTGATACGCAGTATTTT
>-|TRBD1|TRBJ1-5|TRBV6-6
CASSLGQNNQPQHF
TGTGCCAGCAGTCTGGGACAGAATAATCAGCCCCAGCATTTT
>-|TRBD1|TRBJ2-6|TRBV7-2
CASSPGQALNVLTF
TGTGCCAGCAGCCCAGGACAGGCCCTCAACGTCCTGACTTTC
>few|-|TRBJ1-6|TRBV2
CASSEVGRGDSLHF
TGTGCCAGCAGTGAAGTTGGCAGGGGCGATTCCCTCCACTTT
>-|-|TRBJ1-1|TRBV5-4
CASSRGDRLGNTEAFF
TGTGCCAGCAGCCGGGGAGACAGGTTGGGTAACACTGAAGCTTTCTTT
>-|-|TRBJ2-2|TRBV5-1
CASSSLITGELFF
TGCGCCAGCAGCTCCTTAATTACCGGGGAGCTGTTTTTT
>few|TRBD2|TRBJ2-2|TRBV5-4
CASSSGLAANTGELFF
TGTGCCAGCAGCTCGGGACTAGCGGCGAACACCGGGGAGCTGTTTTTT
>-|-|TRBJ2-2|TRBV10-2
CASRRAGAGELFF
TGCGCCAGCCGAAGGGCCGGGGCCGGGGAGCTGTTTTTT
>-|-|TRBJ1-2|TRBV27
CASSSGYGYTF
TGTGCCAGCAGTTCAGGGTATGGCTACACCTTC
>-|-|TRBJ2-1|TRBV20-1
CSASLASSEQFF
TGCAGTGCTAGTTTGGCTAGCAGTGAGCAGTTCTTC
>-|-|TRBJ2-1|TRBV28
CASSLLGAFEQFF
TGTGCCAGCAGCCTTCTAGGCGCGTTTGAGCAGTTCTTC
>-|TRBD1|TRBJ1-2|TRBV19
CASSPRGSGLLNYGYTF
TGTGCCAGTAGTCCCAGGGGGTCAGGGCTACTGAACTATGGCTACACCTTC
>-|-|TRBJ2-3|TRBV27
CASSTTLQLTDTQYF
TGTGCCAGCAGCACTACCCTACAACTCACAGATACGCAGTATTTT
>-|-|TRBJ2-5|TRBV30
CAWSRGPQYF
TGTGCCTGGAGTCGTGGGCCCCAGTACTTC
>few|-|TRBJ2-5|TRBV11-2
CASSLGGLTQETQYF
TGTGCCAGCAGCTTAGGTGGGCTGACACAAGAGACCCAGTACTTC
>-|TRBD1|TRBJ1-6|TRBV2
CASSRDRVTYNSPLHF
TGTGCCAGCAGTCGGGACAGGGTAACCTATAATTCACCCCTCCACTTT
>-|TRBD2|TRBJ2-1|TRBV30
CAWSQTSGGYNEQFF
TGTGCCTGGAGTCAGACTAGCGGGGGGTACAATGAGCAGTTCTTC
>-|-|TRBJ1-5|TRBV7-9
CASSDNRDGQPQHF
TGTGCCAGCAGCGATAACAGGGATGGTCAGCCCCAGCATTTT
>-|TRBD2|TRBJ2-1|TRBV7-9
CASSPIAGVVWNEQFF
TGTGCCAGCAGCCCAATAGCGGGAGTTGTTTGGAATGAGCAGTTCTTC
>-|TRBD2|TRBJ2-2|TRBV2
CAIPLSSGSVGTGELFF
TGTGCCATCCCGCTGTCTAGCGGGAGCGTCGGCACCGGGGAGCTGTTTTTT
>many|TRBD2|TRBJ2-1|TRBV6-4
CASSEKAGAYNEQFF
TGTGCCAGCAGTGAGAAGGCGGGAGCCTACAATGAGCAGTTCTTC
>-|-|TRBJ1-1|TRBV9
CASSVYEGTEAFF
TGTGCCAGCAGCGTATATGAGGGAACTGAAGCTTTCTTT
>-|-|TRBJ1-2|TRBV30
CAWIDFSGYTF
TGTGCCTGGATTGACTTTAGTGGCTACACCTTC
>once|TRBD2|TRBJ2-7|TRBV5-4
CASSLGGLAGAIAISYEQYF
TGTGCCAGCAGCTTGGGTGGGCTAGCGGGAGCGATAGCGATCTCCTACGAGCAGTACTTC
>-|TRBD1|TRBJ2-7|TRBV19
CASSTRTGFDEQYF
TGTGCCAGTAGTACAAGGACAGGATTCGACGAGCAGTACTTC
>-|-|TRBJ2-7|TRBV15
CATSRESTGLGGEQYF
TGTGCCACCAGCAGAGAATCGACAGGCCTCGGGGGGGAGCAGTACTTC